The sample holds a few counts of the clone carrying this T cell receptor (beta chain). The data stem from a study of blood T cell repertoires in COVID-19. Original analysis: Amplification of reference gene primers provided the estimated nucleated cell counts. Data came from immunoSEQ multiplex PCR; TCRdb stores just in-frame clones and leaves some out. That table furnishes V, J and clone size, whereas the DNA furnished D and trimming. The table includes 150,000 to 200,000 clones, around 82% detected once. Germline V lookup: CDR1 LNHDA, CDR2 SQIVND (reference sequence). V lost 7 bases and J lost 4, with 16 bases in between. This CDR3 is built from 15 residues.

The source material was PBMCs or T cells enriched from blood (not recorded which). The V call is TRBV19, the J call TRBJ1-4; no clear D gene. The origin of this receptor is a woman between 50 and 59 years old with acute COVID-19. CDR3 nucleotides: TGTGCCAGTAACGGGAGAGCCCTCGGTAATGAAAAACTGTTTTTT. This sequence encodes CASNGRALGNEKLFF.